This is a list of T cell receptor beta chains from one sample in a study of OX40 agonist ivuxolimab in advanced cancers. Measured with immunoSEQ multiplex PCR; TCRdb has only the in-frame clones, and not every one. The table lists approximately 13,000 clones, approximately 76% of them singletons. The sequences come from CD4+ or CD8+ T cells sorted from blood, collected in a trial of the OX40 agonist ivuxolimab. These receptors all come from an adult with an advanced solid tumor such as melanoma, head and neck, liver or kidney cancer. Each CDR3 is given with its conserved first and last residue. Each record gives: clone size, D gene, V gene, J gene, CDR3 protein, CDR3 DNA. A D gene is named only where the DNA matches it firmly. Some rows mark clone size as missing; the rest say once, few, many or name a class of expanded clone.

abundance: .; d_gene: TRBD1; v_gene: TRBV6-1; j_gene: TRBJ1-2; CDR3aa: CASTSQGGGYGYTF; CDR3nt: TGTGCCAGCACCTCGCAGGGGGGCGGCTATGGCTACACCTTC
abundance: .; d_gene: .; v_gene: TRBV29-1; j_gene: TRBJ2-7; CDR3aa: CSVGVNEQYF; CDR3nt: TGCAGCGTTGGAGTGAACGAGCAGTACTTC
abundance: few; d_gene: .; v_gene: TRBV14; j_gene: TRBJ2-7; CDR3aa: CASSQVGPGYEQYF; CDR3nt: TGTGCCAGCAGCCAAGTGGGCCCGGGGTACGAGCAGTACTTC
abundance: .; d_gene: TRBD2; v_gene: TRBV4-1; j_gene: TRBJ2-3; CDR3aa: CASSQDLLAGDTQYF; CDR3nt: TGCGCCAGCAGCCAAGATCTGCTAGCGGGAGATACGCAGTATTTT
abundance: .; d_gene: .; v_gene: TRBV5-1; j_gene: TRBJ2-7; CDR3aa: CASSLWTPKFYEQYF; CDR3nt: TGCGCCAGCAGCTTGTGGACACCGAAATTCTACGAGCAGTACTTC
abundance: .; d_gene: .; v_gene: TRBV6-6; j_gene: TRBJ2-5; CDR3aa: CASSYIGETQYF; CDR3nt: TGTGCCAGCAGTTACATAGGAGAGACCCAGTACTTC
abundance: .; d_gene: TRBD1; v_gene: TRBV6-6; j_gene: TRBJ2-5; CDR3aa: CASSYYRQGERTQYF; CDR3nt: TGTGCCAGCAGTTACTATAGACAGGGAGAACGGACCCAGTACTTC
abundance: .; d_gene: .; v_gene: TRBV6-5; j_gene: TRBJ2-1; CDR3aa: CASRERSNEQFF; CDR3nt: TGTGCCAGCAGGGAGAGGAGCAATGAGCAGTTCTTC
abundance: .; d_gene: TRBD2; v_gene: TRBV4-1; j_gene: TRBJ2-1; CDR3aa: CASSPGLAGRNEQFF; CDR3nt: TGCGCCAGCAGCCCAGGACTAGCGGGACGCAATGAGCAGTTCTTC
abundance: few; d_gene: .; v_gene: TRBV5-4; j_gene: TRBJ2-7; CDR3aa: CASSLGTYEQYF; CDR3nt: TGTGCCAGCAGCCTTGGAACCTACGAGCAGTACTTC
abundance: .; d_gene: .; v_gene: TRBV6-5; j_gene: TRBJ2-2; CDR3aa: CASSYSPGELFF; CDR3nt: TGTGCCAGCAGTTACTCTCCCGGGGAGCTGTTTTTT
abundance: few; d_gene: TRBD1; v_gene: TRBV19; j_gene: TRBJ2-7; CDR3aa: CASSIALGQGDYEQYF; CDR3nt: TGTGCCAGTAGTATAGCCCTAGGACAGGGAGACTACGAGCAGTACTTC
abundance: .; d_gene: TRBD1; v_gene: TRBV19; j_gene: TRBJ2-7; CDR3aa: CASKGQHSYEQYF; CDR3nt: TGTGCCAGTAAGGGACAGCATTCCTACGAGCAGTACTTC
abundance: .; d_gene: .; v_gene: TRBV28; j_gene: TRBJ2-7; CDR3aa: CASTNRDGSYEQYF; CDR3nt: TGTGCCAGCACCAATAGGGACGGATCCTACGAGCAGTACTTC
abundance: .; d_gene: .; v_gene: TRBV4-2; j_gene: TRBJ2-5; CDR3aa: CASSQLEQETQYF; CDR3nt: TGTGCCAGCAGCCAATTGGAACAAGAGACCCAGTACTTC
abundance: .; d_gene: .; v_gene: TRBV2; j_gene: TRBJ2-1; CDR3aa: CASIQTLPGESYNEQFF; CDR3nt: TGTGCCAGCATTCAGACCCTACCGGGAGAGTCCTACAATGAGCAGTTCTTC
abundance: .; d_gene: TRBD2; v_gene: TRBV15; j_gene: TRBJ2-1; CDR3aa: CATSRDLSSGSYNEQFF; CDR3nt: TGTGCCACCAGCAGAGATCTCTCCAGCGGGAGTTACAATGAGCAGTTCTTC
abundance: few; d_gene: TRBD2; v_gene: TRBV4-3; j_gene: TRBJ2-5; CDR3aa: CASSQDRAGGPSETQYF; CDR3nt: TGCGCCAGCAGCCAAGATCGGGCGGGAGGGCCCTCTGAGACCCAGTACTTC
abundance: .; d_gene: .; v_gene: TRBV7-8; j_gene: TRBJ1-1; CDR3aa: CASSLTENTEAFF; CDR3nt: TGTGCCAGCAGCTTGACAGAGAACACTGAAGCTTTCTTT
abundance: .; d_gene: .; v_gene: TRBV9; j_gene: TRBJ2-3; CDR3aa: CASSVGGLGTDTQYF; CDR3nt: TGTGCCAGCAGCGTAGGCGGGTTGGGCACAGATACGCAGTATTTT
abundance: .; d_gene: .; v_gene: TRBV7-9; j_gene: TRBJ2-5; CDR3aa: CASSLGGSPQETQYF; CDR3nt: TGTGCCAGCAGCTTAGGTGGCAGTCCACAAGAGACCCAGTACTTC
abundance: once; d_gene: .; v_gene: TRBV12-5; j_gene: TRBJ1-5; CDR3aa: CASGPPHGWDQPQHF; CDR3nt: TGTGCTAGTGGTCCCCCTCACGGCTGGGATCAGCCCCAGCATTTT
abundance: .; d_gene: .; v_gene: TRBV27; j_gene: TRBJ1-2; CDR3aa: CASSFSGQTNYGYTF; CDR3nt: TGTGCCAGCAGTTTCTCCGGACAGACCAACTATGGCTACACCTTC
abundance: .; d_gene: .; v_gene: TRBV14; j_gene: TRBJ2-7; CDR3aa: CASQPSSGDPYEQYF; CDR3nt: TGTGCCAGCCAACCATCTTCAGGAGACCCCTACGAGCAGTACTTC
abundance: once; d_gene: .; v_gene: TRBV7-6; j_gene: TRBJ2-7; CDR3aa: CASSLGDRIAYEQYF; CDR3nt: TGTGCCAGCAGCTTAGGAGACAGGATCGCCTACGAGCAGTACTTC
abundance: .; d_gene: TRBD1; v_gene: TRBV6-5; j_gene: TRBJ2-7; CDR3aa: CASSLSLTGKDEQYF; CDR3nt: TGTGCCAGCAGTTTATCCCTGACAGGGAAGGACGAGCAGTACTTC
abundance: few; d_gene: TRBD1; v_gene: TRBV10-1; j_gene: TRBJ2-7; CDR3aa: CASRSERGPQYF; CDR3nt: TGCGCCAGCAGGAGCGAAAGGGGGCCGCAGTACTTC
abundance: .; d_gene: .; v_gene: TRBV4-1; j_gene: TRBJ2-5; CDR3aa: CASSTQGGGGETQYF; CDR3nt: TGCGCCAGCAGCACCCAGGGAGGGGGCGGAGAGACCCAGTACTTC
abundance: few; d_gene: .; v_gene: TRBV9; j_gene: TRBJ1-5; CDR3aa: CASSTGGGNQPQHF; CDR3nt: TGTGCCAGCAGCACCGGTGGGGGCAATCAGCCCCAGCATTTT
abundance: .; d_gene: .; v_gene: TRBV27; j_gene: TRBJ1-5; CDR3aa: CASSLSGVVEGGQPQHF; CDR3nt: TGTGCCAGCAGTTTATCCGGAGTAGTGGAGGGAGGCCAGCCCCAGCATTTT
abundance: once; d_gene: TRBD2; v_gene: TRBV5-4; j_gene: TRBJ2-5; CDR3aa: CASSPGTSGRSGYQETQYF; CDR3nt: TGTGCCAGCAGTCCGGGGACTAGCGGGAGATCGGGGTACCAAGAGACCCAGTACTTC
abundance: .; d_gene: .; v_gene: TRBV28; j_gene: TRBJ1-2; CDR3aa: CASSLKRYDGYTF; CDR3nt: TGTGCCAGCAGTTTAAAGCGTTATGATGGCTACACCTTC
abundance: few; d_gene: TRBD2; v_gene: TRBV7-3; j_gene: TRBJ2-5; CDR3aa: CASSPRGLAGEIGVGETQYF; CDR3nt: TGTGCCAGCAGCCCAAGGGGACTAGCGGGAGAAATTGGGGTCGGGGAGACCCAGTACTTC
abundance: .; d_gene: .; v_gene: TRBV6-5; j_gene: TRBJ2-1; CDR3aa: CASSLTESSYNEQFF; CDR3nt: TGTGCCAGCAGTTTAACGGAGAGCTCCTACAATGAGCAGTTCTTC
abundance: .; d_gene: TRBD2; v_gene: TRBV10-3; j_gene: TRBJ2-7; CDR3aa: CAISESGSGALSYEQYF; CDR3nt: TGTGCCATCAGTGAGTCGGGTAGCGGGGCCCTCTCCTACGAGCAGTACTTC
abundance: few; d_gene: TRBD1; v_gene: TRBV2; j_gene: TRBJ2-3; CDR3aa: CASGGQGMTDTQYF; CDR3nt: TGTGCCAGCGGGGGACAGGGAATGACAGATACGCAGTATTTT